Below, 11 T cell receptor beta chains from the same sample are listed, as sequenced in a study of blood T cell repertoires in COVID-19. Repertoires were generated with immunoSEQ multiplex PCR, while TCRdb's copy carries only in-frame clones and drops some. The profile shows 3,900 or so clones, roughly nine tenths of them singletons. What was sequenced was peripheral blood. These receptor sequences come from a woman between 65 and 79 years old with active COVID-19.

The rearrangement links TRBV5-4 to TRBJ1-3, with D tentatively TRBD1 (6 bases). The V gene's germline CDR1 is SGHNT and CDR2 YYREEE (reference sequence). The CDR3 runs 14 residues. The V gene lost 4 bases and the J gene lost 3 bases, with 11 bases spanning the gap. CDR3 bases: TGTGCCAGCAGCCCAAACAGGGATGGAAACACCATATATTTT. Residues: CASSPNRDGNTIYF. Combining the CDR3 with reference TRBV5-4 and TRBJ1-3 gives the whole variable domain ETGVTQSPTHLIKTRGQQVTLRCSSQSGHNTVSWYQQALGQGPQFIFQYYREEENGRGNFPPRFSGLQFPNYSSELNVNALELDDSALYLCASSPNRDGNTIYFGEGSWLTVV.

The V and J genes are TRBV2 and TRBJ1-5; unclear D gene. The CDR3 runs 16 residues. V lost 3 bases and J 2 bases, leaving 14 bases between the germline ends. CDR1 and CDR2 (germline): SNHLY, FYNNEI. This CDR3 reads CASSDQVGLGNQPQHF. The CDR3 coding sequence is TGTGCCAGCAGTGACCAGGTGGGTTTGGGCAATCAGCCCCAGCATTTT.

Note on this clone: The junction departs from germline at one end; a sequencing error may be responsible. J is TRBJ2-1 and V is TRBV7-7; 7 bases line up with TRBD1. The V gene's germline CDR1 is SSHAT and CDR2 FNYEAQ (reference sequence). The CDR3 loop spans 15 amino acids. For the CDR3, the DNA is TGTGCTAGCAGCTCAGGCAGGGGGACGGACAATGAGCAGTTCTTC. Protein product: CASSSGRGTDNEQFF.

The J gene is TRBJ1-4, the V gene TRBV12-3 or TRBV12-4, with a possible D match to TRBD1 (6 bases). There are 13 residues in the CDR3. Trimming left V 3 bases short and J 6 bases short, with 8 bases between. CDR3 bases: TGTGCCAGCAGTTTTAACAGGGATGAAAAACTGTTTTTT. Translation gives CASSFNRDEKLFF.

The CDR3 DNA reads TGTGCCAGCAGCGTAAGGGGGATACGCGACGAAAAACTGTTTTTT. Translation gives CASSVRGIRDEKLFF. The rearrangement uses TRBV11-2 and TRBJ1-4; a possible D gene is TRBD1 (6 bases). The CDR3 is 15 residues long. Trimming took off 5 bases at V and 8 bases at J, with 18 bases between the two ends. Looked up from germline, CDR1 is SGHAT and CDR2 is FQNNGV.

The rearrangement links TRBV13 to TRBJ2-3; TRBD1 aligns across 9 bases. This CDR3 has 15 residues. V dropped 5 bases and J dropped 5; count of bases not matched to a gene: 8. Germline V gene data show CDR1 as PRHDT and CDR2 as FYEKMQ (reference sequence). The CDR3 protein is CASSPDTGGKDTQYF. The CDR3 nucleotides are TGTGCCAGCAGCCCCGACACAGGGGGCAAAGATACGCAGTATTTT.

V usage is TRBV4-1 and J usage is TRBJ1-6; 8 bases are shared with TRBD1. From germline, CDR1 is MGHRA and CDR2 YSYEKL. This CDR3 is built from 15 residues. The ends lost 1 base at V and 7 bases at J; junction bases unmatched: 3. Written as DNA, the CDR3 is TGCGCCAGCAGCCAAGTTACAGGGGGAAATTCACCCCTCCACTTT. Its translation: CASSQVTGGNSPLHF.

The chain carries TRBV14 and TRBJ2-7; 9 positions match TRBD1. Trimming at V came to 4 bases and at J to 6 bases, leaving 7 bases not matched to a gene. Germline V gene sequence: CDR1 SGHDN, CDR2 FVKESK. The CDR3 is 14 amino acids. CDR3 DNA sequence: TGTGCCAGCAGCCCCTCCGGGACAGGGTTCGAGCAGTACTTC. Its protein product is CASSPSGTGFEQYF.

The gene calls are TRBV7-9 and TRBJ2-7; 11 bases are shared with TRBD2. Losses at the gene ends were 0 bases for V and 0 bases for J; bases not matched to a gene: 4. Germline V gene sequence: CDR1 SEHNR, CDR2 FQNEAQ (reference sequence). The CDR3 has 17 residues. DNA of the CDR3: TGTGCCAGCAGCTTAGCAGGACTAGCGGGCTTCTCCTACGAGCAGTACTTC. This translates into CASSLAGLAGFSYEQYF.

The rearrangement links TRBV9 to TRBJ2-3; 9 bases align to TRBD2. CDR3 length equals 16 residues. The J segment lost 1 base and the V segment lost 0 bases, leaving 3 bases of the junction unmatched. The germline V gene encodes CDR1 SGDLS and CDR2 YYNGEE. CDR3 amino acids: CASSVDAGGGTDTQYF. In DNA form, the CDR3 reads TGTGCCAGCAGCGTAGATGCGGGGGGGGGCACAGATACGCAGTATTTT. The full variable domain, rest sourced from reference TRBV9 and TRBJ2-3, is DSGVTQTPKHLITATGQRVTLRCSPRSGDLSVYWYQQSLDQGLQFLIQYYNGEERAKGNILERFSAQQFPDLHSELNLSSLELGDSALYFCASSVDAGGGTDTQYFGPGTRLTVL.

The CDR3 DNA reads as TGTGCCAGCAGTCCCCGGACAGGGTTGAACACTGAAGCTTTCTTT. Its translation: CASSPRTGLNTEAFF. The rearrangement joins TRBV27 to TRBJ1-1; 8 nucleotides agree with TRBD1. The germline V gene encodes CDR1 MNHEY and CDR2 SMNVEV (reference sequence). CDR3 length equals 15 residues. Trimming took 5 bases from V and 0 from J; bases not matched to a gene: 5.